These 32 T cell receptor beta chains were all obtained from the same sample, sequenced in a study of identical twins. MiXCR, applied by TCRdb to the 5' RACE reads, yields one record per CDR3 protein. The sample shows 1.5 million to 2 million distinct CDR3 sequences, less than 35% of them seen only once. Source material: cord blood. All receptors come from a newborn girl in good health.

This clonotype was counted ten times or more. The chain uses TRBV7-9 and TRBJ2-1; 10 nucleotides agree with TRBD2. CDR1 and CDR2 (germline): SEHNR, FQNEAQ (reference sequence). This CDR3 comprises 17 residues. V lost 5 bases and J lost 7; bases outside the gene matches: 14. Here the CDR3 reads CASSNRRASGGWNEQFF. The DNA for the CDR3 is TGTGCCAGCAGCAACAGAAGAGCTAGCGGGGGTTGGAATGAGCAGTTCTTC.

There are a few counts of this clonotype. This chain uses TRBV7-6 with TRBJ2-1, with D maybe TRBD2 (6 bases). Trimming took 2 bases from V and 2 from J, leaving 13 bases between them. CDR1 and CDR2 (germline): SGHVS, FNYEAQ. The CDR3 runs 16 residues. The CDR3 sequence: CASSLQSRGPYNEQFF. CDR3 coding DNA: TGTGCCAGCAGCTTACAGTCGCGGGGACCCTACAATGAGCAGTTCTTC.

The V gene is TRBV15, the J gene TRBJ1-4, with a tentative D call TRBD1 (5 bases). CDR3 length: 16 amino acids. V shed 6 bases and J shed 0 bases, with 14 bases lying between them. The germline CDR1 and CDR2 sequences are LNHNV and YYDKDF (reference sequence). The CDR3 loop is CATSRQTLATNEKLFF. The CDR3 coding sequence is TGTGCCACCAGTAGACAGACTCTTGCAACTAATGAAAAACTGTTTTTT. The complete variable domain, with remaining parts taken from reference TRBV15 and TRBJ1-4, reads DAMVIQNPRYQVTQFGKPVTLSCSQTLNHNVMYWYQQKSSQAPKLLFHYYDKDFNNEADTPDNFQSRRPNTSFCFLDIRSPGLGDTAMYLCATSRQTLATNEKLFFGSGTQLSVL.

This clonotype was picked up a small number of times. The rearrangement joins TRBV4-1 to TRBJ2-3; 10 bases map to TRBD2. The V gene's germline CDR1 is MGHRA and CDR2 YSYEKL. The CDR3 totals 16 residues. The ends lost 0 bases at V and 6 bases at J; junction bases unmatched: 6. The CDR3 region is CASSQEVAGGSDTQYF. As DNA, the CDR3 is TGCGCCAGCAGCCAAGAGGTAGCGGGGGGTTCGGATACGCAGTATTTT.

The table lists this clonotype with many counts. CDR3 nucleotide sequence: TGCAGCGTTGTCGGCGACAGCTCTGGGGCCAACGTCCTGACTTTC. It yields the protein CSVVGDSSGANVLTF. This chain links TRBV29-1 with TRBJ2-6; TRBD1 might be the D (5 bases). The CDR3 runs 15 residues. Trimming shortened V by 4 bases and J by 0 bases, and 10 bases separated the two germline ends. Germline lookup yields CDR1 SQVTM and CDR2 ANQGSEA. The full variable domain, rest sourced from reference TRBV29-1 and TRBJ2-6, is SAVISQKPSRDICQRGTSLTIQCQVDSQVTMMFWYRQQPGQSLTLIATANQGSEATYESGFVIDKFPISRPNLTFSTLTVSNMSPEDSSIYLCSVVGDSSGANVLTFGAGSRLTVL.

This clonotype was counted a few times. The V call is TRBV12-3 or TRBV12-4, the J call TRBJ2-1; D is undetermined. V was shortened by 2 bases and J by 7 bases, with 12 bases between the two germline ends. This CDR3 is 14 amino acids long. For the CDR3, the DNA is TGTGCCAGCAGTTTAAGAAAAGGTCCGAATGAGCAGTTCTTC. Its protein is CASSLRKGPNEQFF.

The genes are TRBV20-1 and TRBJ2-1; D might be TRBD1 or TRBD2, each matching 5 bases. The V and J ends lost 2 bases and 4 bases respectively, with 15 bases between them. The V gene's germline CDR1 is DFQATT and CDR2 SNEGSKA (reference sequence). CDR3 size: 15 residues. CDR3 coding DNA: TGCAGTGCTAGAATGGGGGTCCCTATATACAATGAGCAGTTCTTC. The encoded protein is CSARMGVPIYNEQFF.

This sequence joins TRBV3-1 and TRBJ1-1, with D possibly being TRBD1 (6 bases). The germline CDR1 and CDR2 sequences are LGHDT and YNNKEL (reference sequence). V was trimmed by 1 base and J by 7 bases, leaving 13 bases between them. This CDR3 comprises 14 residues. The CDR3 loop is CASSQVPGAGEAFF. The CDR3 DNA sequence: TGTGCCAGCAGCCAAGTCCCGGGGGCCGGTGAAGCTTTCTTT.

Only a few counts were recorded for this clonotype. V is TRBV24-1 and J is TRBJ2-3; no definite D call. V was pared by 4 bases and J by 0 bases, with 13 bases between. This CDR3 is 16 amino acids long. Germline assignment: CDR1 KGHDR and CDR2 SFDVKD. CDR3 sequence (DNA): TGTGCCACCAGTGACTATAGGAACCCTAGCACAGATACGCAGTATTTT. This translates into CATSDYRNPSTDTQYF.

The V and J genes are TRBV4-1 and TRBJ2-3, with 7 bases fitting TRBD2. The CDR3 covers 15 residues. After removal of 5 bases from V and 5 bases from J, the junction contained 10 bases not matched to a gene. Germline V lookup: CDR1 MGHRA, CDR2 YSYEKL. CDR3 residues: CASSTLAGVGDTQYF. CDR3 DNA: TGCGCCAGCAGCACCCTCGCGGGAGTTGGAGATACGCAGTATTTT.

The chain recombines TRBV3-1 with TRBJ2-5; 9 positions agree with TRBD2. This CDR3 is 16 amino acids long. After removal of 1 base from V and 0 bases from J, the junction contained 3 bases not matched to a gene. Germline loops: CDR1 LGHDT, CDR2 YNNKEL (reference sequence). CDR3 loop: CASSQGASGNQETQYF. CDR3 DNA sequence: TGTGCCAGCAGCCAAGGGGCTAGCGGGAACCAAGAGACCCAGTACTTC.

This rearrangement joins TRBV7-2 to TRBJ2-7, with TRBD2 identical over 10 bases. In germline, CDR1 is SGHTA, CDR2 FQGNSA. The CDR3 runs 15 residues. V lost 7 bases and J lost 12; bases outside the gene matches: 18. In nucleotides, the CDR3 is TGTGCCAGCACCCACTATGCCCCTAGCGGGGGTTTGTGGTACTTC. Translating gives CASTHYAPSGGLWYF. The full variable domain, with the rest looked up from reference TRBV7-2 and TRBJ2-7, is GAGVSQSPSNKVTEKGKDVELRCDPISGHTALYWYRQSLGQGLEFLIYFQGNSAPDKSGLPSDRFSAERTGGSVSTLTIQRTQQEDSAVYLCASTHYAPSGGLWYFGPGTRLTVT.

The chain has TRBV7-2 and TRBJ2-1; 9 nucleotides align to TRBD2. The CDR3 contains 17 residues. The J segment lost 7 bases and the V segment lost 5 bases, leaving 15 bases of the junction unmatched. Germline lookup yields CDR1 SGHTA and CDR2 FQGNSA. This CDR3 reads CASSLALGAGGLNEQFF. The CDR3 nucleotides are TGTGCCAGCAGCCTTGCCTTGGGGGCGGGGGGGTTGAATGAGCAGTTCTTC. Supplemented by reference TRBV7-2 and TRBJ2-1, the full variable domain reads GAGVSQSPSNKVTEKGKDVELRCDPISGHTALYWYRQSLGQGLEFLIYFQGNSAPDKSGLPSDRFSAERTGGSVSTLTIQRTQQEDSAVYLCASSLALGAGGLNEQFFGPGTRLTVL.

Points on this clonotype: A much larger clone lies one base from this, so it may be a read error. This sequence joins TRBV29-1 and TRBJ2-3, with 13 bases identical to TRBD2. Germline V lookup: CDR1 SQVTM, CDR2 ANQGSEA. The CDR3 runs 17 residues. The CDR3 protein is CSVEGRRLAGGRDTRYF. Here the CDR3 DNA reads TGCAGCGTTGAAGGCAGGAGACTAGCGGGGGGAAGGGATACGCGGTATTTT.

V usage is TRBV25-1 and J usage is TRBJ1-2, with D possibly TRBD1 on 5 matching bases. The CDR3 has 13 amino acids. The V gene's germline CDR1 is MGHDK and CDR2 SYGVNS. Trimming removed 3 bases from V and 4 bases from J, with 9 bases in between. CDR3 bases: TGTGCCAGCAGTGACTACAGGCCCTATGGCTACACCTTC. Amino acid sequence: CASSDYRPYGYTF.

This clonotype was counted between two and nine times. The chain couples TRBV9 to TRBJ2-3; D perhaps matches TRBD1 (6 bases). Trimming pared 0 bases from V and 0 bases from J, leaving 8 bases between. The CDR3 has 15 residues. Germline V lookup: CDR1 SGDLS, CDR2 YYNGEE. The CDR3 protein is CASSVATGSTDTQYF. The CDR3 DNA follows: TGTGCCAGCAGCGTAGCGACAGGCAGCACAGATACGCAGTATTTT.

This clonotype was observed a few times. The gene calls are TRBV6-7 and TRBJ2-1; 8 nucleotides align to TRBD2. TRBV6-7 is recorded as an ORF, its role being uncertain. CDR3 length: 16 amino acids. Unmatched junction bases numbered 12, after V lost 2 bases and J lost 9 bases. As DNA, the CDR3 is TGTGCCAGCAGTTACCAAGGGACTAGGACGATCGGTGAGCAGTTCTTC. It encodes CASSYQGTRTIGEQFF.

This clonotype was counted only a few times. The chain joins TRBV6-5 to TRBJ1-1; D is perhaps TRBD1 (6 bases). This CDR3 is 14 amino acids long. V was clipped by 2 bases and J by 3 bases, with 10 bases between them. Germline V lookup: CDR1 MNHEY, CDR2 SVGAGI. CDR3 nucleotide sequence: TGTGCCAGCAGTTACGGGGGGCGGTACACTGAAGCTTTCTTT. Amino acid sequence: CASSYGGRYTEAFF.

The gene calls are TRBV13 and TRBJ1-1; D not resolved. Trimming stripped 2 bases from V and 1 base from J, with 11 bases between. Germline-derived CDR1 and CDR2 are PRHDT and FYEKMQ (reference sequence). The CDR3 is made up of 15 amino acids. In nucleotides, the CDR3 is TGTGCCAGCAGCTTACGGGGTTCCGGGAACACTGAAGCTTTCTTT. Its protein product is CASSLRGSGNTEAFF. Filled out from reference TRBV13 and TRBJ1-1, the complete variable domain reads AAGVIQSPRHLIKEKRETATLKCYPIPRHDTVYWYQQGPGQDPQFLISFYEKMQSDKGSIPDRFSAQQFSDYHSELNMSSLELGDSALYFCASSLRGSGNTEAFFGQGTRLTVV.

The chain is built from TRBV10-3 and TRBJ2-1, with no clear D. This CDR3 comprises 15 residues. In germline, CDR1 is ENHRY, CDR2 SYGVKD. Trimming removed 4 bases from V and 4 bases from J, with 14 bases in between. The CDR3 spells CAISADPTSYNEQFF. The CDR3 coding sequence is TGTGCCATCAGTGCGGATCCGACTTCTTACAATGAGCAGTTCTTC.

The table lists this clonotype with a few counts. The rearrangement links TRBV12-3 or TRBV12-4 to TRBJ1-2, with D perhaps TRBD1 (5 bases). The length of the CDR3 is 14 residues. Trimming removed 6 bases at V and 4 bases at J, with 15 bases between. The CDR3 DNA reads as TGTGCCAGCAGACCGCGTCGAGGGGCCTATGGCTACACCTTC. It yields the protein CASRPRRGAYGYTF.

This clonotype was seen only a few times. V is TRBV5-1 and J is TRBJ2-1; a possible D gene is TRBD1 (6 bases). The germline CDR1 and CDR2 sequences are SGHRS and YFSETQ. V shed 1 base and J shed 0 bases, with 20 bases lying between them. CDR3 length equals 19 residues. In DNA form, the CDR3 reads TGCGCCAGCAGCTTGTTCACGACAGGCCTCCAAATCTCCTACAATGAGCAGTTCTTC. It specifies CASSLFTTGLQISYNEQFF.

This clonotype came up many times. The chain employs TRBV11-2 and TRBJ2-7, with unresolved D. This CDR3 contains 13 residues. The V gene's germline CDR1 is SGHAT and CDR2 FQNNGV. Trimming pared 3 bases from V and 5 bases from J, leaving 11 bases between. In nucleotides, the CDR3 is TGTGCCAGCAGCTTCGAAAGGCCTCACGAGCAGTACTTC. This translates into CASSFERPHEQYF.

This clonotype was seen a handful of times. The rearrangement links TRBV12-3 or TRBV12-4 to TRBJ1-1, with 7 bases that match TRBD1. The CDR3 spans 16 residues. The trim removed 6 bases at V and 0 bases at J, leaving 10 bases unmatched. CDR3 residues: CASSPTRTGMNTEAFF. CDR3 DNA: TGTGCCAGCAGCCCAACTCGGACAGGCATGAACACTGAAGCTTTCTTT.

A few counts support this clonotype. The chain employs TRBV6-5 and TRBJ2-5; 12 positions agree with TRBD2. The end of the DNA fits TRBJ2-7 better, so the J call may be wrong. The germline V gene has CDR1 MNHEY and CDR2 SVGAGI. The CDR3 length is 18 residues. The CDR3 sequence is CASSYPSTGTSGRYEQYF. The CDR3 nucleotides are TGTGCCAGCAGTTACCCATCAACCGGGACTAGCGGGCGCTACGAGCAGTACTTC.

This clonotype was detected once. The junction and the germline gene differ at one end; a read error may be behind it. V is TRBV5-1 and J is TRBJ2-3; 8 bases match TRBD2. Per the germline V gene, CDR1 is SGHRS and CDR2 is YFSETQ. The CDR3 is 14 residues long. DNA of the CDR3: TGCGCCAGCAGCTTAACTAGCGGCACAGGTACGCAGTATTTT. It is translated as CASSLTSGTGTQYF. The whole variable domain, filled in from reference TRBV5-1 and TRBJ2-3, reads KAGVTQTPRYLIKTRGQQVTLSCSPISGHRSVSWYQQTPGQGLQFLFEYFSETQRNKGNFPGRFSGRQFSNSRSEMNVSTLELGDSALYLCASSLTSGTGTQYFGPGTRLTVL.

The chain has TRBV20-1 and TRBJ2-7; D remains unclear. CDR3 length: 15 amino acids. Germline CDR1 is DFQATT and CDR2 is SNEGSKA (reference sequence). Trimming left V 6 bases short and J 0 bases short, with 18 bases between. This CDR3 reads CSAKREPYPSYEQYF. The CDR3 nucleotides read TGCAGTGCGAAAAGGGAACCTTACCCCTCCTACGAGCAGTACTTC.

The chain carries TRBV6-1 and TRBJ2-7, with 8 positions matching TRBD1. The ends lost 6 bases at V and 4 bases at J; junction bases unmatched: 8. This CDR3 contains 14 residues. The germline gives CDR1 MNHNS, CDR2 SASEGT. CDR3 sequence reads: CASSVGQGRYEQYF. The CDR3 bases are TGTGCCAGCAGCGTCGGACAGGGTCGTTACGAGCAGTACTTC.

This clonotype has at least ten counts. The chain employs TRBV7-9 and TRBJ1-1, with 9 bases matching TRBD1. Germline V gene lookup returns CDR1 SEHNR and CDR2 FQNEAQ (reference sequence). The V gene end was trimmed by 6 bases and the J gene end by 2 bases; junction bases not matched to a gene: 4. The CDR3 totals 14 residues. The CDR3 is CASRDRGGNTEAFF. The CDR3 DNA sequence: TGTGCCAGCAGGGACAGGGGAGGAAACACTGAAGCTTTCTTT.

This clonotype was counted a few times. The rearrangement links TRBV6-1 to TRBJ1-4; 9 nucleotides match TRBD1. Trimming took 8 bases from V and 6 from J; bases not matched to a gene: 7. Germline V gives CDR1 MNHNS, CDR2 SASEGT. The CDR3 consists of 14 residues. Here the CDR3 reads CASVRDRVDEKLFF. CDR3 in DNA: TGTGCCAGCGTCCGGGACAGGGTGGATGAAAAACTGTTTTTT.

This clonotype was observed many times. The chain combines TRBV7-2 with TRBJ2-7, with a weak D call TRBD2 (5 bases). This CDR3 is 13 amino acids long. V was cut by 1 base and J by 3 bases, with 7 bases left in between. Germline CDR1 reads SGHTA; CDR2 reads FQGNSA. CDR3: CASSLVGLYEQYF. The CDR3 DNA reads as TGTGCCAGCAGCTTAGTAGGACTCTACGAGCAGTACTTC. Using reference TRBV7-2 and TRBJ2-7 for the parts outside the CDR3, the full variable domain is GAGVSQSPSNKVTEKGKDVELRCDPISGHTALYWYRQSLGQGLEFLIYFQGNSAPDKSGLPSDRFSAERTGGSVSTLTIQRTQQEDSAVYLCASSLVGLYEQYFGPGTRLTVT.

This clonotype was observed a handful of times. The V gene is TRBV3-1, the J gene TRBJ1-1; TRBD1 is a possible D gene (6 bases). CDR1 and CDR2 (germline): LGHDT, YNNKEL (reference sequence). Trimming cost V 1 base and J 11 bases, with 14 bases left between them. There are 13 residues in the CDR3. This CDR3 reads CASSQVSPGAAFF. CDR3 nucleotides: TGTGCCAGCAGCCAAGTTTCTCCGGGGGCGGCTTTCTTT.